Listed here are 11 T cell receptor beta chains from one sample, sequenced in a study of blood T cell repertoires in COVID-19. Assay used: immunoSEQ multiplex PCR; TCRdb lists only in-frame clones, some missing. This repertoire shows just over 250,000 clones, about 80% found once; its top ten account for 4.1%. Sequences were obtained from PBMCs or T cells enriched from blood (not recorded which). These receptors came from a man between 25 and 39 years old with acute COVID-19.

The CDR3 is CASSIASGGLYEQYV. CDR3 in DNA: TGTGCCAGCAGTATCGCCAGCGGGGGGCTCTACGAGCAGTACGTC. The chain has TRBV2 and TRBJ2-7, with TRBD2 identical over 9 bases. This CDR3 is built from 15 residues. With 5 bases clipped from V and 3 bases from J, the junction kept 8 bases outside the gene matches. CDR1 and CDR2 from the germline V gene are SNHLY and FYNNEI.

This clone has only one observation. The CDR3 here is CASSPGQGYITEAFF. The CDR3 DNA reads as TGTGCCAGCTCACCAGGACAGGGGTACATCACTGAAGCTTTCTTT. This chain uses TRBV18 with TRBJ1-1; 9 positions match TRBD1. CDR3 length: 15 residues. The ends lost 2 bases at V and 4 bases at J; junction bases unmatched: 5. Germline V CDR1 and CDR2: KGHSH, LQKENI.

The chain joins TRBV5-4 to TRBJ2-1; 8 positions match TRBD2. Germline values: CDR1 SGHNT, CDR2 YYREEE (reference sequence). The length of the CDR3 is 13 residues. The J segment lost 8 bases and the V segment lost 3 bases, leaving 4 bases of the junction unmatched. CDR3 bases: TGTGCCAGCAGCTGGGGGACTAGTTATGAGCAGTTCTTC. Encoded protein: CASSWGTSYEQFF.

The chain couples TRBV5-1 to TRBJ1-3, with 8 bases matching TRBD1. The ends lost 0 bases at V and 6 bases at J; junction bases unmatched: 14. Germline-derived CDR1 and CDR2 are SGHRS and YFSETQ. The CDR3 is made up of 18 amino acids. In DNA form, the CDR3 reads TGCGCCAGCAGCTTGGAAAGGTGGACAGGGAGCCGCGAAAACACCATATATTTT. Translated: CASSLERWTGSRENTIYF.

The table lists this clone with a few counts. The rearrangement links TRBV9 to TRBJ1-4; 7 bases line up with TRBD1. Trimming at V came to 2 bases and at J to 4 bases, leaving 11 bases not matched to a gene. Looked up from germline, CDR1 is SGDLS and CDR2 is YYNGEE. The CDR3 totals 17 residues. The DNA for the CDR3 is TGTGCCAGCAGCGTCACTGGCGGGACAGCCCTTAATGAAAAACTGTTTTTT. Translation gives CASSVTGGTALNEKLFF.

The chain uses TRBV21-1 and TRBJ2-5; no check of the table's D call, TRBD1, against the DNA was made. TRBV21-1 is described as a pseudogene. The CDR3 length is 14 residues. The DNA for the CDR3 is TGTGCCAGCAACTTACAGGGGGCAATAGAGACCCAGTACTTC. This sequence encodes CASNLQGAIETQYF.

The rearrangement uses TRBV6-5 and TRBJ2-7; D gene unclear. Germline V lookup: CDR1 MNHEY, CDR2 SVGAGI. V was shortened by 5 bases and J by 4 bases, with 6 bases between the two germline ends. The CDR3 contains 11 residues. CDR3 coding DNA: TGTGCCAGCAGTACGGGTTACGAGCAGTACGTC. As protein: CASSTGYEQYV.

The CDR3 loop is CAISSGTGMQYV. CDR3 nucleotides: TGTGCCATCAGTTCCGGGACAGGGATGCAGTACGTC. This rearrangement joins TRBV10-3 to TRBJ2-7; 9 bases fit TRBD1. The germline V gene encodes CDR1 ENHRY and CDR2 SYGVKD. The J segment lost 9 bases and the V segment lost 5 bases, leaving 5 bases of the junction unmatched. The CDR3 contains 12 residues.

The chain combines TRBV5-4 with TRBJ1-2; the D is unclear. Germline V gene data show CDR1 as SGHNT and CDR2 as YYREEE (reference sequence). V lost 5 bases and J 1 base, leaving 12 bases between the germline ends. This CDR3 contains 14 residues. The CDR3 protein is CASRPIGSNYGYTF. The CDR3, as DNA: TGTGCCAGCAGGCCCATAGGGAGTAACTATGGCTACACCTTC.

The V and J genes are TRBV20-1 and TRBJ1-2; D unresolved. CDR1 is DFQATT and CDR2 is SNEGSKA in the germline V gene (reference sequence). Trimming left V 3 bases short and J 4 bases short, with 21 bases between. The CDR3 contains 16 residues. CDR3: CSASTFLTPSSYGYTF. CDR3 DNA sequence: TGCAGTGCTAGTACTTTTCTGACACCATCCAGCTATGGCTACACCTTC.

The CDR3 nucleotides read TGTGCCAGCAGCCACGGCGGGAGTGGCAATGAGCAGTTCTTC. Translation: CASSHGGSGNEQFF. The gene calls are TRBV7-8 and TRBJ2-1; 7 bases are shared with TRBD2. Trimming cost V 5 bases and J 6 bases; bases outside gene matches: 7. The CDR3 consists of 14 residues. Germline CDR1 reads SGHVS; CDR2 reads FQNEAQ. Using reference TRBV7-8 and TRBJ2-1 for the parts outside the CDR3, the full variable domain is GAGVSQSPRYKVAKRGQDVALRCDPISGHVSLFWYQQALGQGPEFLTYFQNEAQLDKSGLPSDRFFAERPEGSVSTLKIQRTQQEDSAVYLCASSHGGSGNEQFFGPGTRLTVL.